The 9 T cell receptor beta chains in this list originate from one sample, sequenced in a study of T cell responses to AZD1222 COVID-19 vaccine. Measured with immunoSEQ multiplex PCR; TCRdb has only the in-frame clones, and not every one. The sample lists 120,000 to 150,000 clones; about 92% were seen once. Source: peripheral blood, taken on day 0 of AZD1222 vaccination. Source of these receptors: an adult in good health.

This clone has only one observation. The chain couples TRBV28 to TRBJ1-2; TRBD1 is a possible D gene (6 bases). This CDR3 contains 13 residues. From germline, CDR1 is MDHEN and CDR2 SYDVKM. Trimming stripped 7 bases from V and 3 bases from J, with 12 bases between. CDR3 residues: CASTIRGDYGYTF. CDR3 in DNA: TGTGCCAGCACTATAAGGGGGGACTATGGCTACACCTTC.

The rearrangement links TRBV6-2 or TRBV6-3 to TRBJ2-1, with 13 positions matching TRBD2. Germline CDR1 and CDR2: MNHEY and SVGEGT. This CDR3 has 17 amino acids. The ends lost 6 bases at V and 6 bases at J; junction bases unmatched: 11. The CDR3 nucleotides read TGTGCCAGCAGCGACGCGGGACTAGCGGGAAGGCGCAATGAGCAGTTCTTC. Protein product: CASSDAGLAGRRNEQFF.

The chain links TRBV4-1 to TRBJ2-7; D is possibly TRBD2 (5 bases). The CDR3 has 17 amino acids. Looked up from germline, CDR1 is MGHRA and CDR2 is YSYEKL. V lost 3 bases, J lost 2 bases, and 20 bases lay in between. Here the CDR3 DNA reads TGCGCCAGCAGCCAGCCGCTAGCCGGGTGGGGTCCCTACGAGCAGTACTTC. It codes for CASSQPLAGWGPYEQYF.

The rearrangement links TRBV7-9 to TRBJ2-7; 9 nucleotides line up with TRBD1. V was clipped by 5 bases and J by 2 bases; unmatched bases: 7. CDR3 length: 15 residues. CDR1 is SEHNR, CDR2 FQNEAQ, per germline (reference sequence). The CDR3: CASSDGQGLPYEQYF. For the CDR3, the DNA is TGTGCCAGCAGCGACGGACAGGGGCTTCCCTACGAGCAGTACTTC.

The genes are TRBV6-5 and TRBJ1-6; the match to TRBD1 covers 8 bases. V dropped 0 bases and J dropped 10; count of bases not matched to a gene: 8. CDR1 and CDR2 from the germline V gene are MNHEY and SVGAGI. The CDR3 is 16 residues long. The CDR3 is CASSYSTGRGRSPLHF. The CDR3 DNA sequence: TGTGCCAGCAGTTACTCGACGGGCAGGGGGCGATCACCCCTCCACTTT.

This clone was found once. The rearrangement joins TRBV19 to TRBJ2-5; 10 nucleotides match TRBD2. CDR1 and CDR2 from the germline V gene are LNHDA and SQIVND (reference sequence). Losses at the gene ends were 2 bases for V and 7 bases for J; bases not matched to a gene: 13. The CDR3 covers 17 residues. As DNA, the CDR3 is TGTGCCAGTAGTATACCGGCTAGCGGGAGAGGTCGTGCGACCCAGTACTTC. This codes for CASSIPASGRGRATQYF.

The chain is built from TRBV7-2 and TRBJ2-7; 11 positions match TRBD2. Germline V gives CDR1 SGHTA, CDR2 FQGNSA. The trim removed 1 base at V and 5 bases at J, leaving 10 bases unmatched. This CDR3 spans 17 amino acids. The CDR3 region is CASSLDRSGRAGDEQYF. CDR3 coding DNA: TGTGCCAGCAGCTTAGATCGTAGCGGGAGGGCCGGGGACGAGCAGTACTTC.

The chain couples TRBV28 to TRBJ2-1; D is undetermined. The CDR3 has 16 amino acids. Germline CDR1 is MDHEN and CDR2 is SYDVKM. Trimming took 5 bases from V and 0 from J, leaving 14 bases between them. The CDR3 DNA sequence: TGTGCCAGCAGTCCGTCCCACCATCCCTCCTACAATGAGCAGTTCTTC. Its translation: CASSPSHHPSYNEQFF.

The genes are TRBV4-1 and TRBJ2-7, with 8 positions matching TRBD2. This CDR3 region has 16 residues. Germline-derived CDR1 and CDR2 are MGHRA and YSYEKL. Trimming cost V 0 bases and J 6 bases; bases outside gene matches: 10. The CDR3 bases are TGCGCCAGCAGCCAAGAAGGGGTTAGCGGGAACGGCGAGCAGTACTTC. Amino acid sequence: CASSQEGVSGNGEQYF.